A selection of T cell receptor beta chains follows, all from one sample in a study of blood T cells in healthy people across ages. A single record per CDR3 protein comes from TCRdb applying MiXCR to the 5' RACE reads. The table shows 1.8 million or so distinct CDR3 sequences, with about two fifths occurring only once. The specimen was blood. These receptors were obtained from a human donor in good health. CDR3s include the opening cysteine and the closing phenylalanine or tryptophan. The D gene is left open where the match is weak. Clone size is given for some rows only: seen once, a few or many times, or a class if the clone is expanded.

clone size	J gene	V gene	D gene	CDR3 protein	CDR3 DNA
few	TRBJ2-7	TRBV10-3	TRBD2	CAVSRGLSSYEQYF	TGTGCCGTCAGTCGGGGACTAAGCTCCTACGAGCAGTACTTC
-	TRBJ1-2	TRBV4-3	-	CASSQDLAGILGYGYTF	TGCGCCAGCAGCCAAGATCTGGCGGGGATCTTGGGCTATGGCTACACCTTC
-	TRBJ1-1	TRBV6-2/TRBV6-3	-	CASTWGTEAFF	TGTGCCAGCACGTGGGGCACTGAAGCTTTCTTT
few	TRBJ1-1	TRBV6-2/TRBV6-3	-	CASTLAGGPTEAFF	TGTGCCAGCACCCTCGCAGGTGGACCCACTGAAGCTTTCTTT
few	TRBJ2-7	TRBV28	TRBD1	CASSLGVQGLLQYF	TGTGCCAGCAGTTTAGGGGTACAGGGGCTGTTGCAGTACTTC
-	TRBJ1-1	TRBV15	-	CATSRGEETNTEAFF	TGTGCCACCAGCAGGGGAGAGGAGACTAACACTGAAGCTTTCTTT
many	TRBJ1-2	TRBV5-5	-	CASSLRAEANYGYTF	TGTGCCAGCAGCTTGAGGGCCGAAGCTAACTATGGCTACACCTTC
-	TRBJ1-5	TRBV20-1	-	CSARSSVNQPQHF	TGCAGTGCTAGATCCTCAGTCAATCAGCCCCAGCATTTT
-	TRBJ2-3	TRBV7-9	TRBD2	CASSSGSGGETDTQYF	TGTGCCAGCAGCTCGGGGAGCGGGGGGGAAACAGATACACAGTATTTT
few	TRBJ1-2	TRBV12-3/TRBV12-4	-	CASRRTGTSYGYTF	TGTGCCAGCAGACGCACCGGGACATCTTATGGCTACACCTTC
-	TRBJ1-1	TRBV6-5	TRBD1	CASGTIGTDTEAFF	TGTGCCAGCGGTACTATCGGGACAGACACTGAAGCTTTCTTT
-	TRBJ1-5	TRBV20-1	-	CSAVRGVNQPQHF	TGCAGTGCTGTAAGGGGGGTCAATCAGCCCCAGCATTTT
-	TRBJ2-7	TRBV29-1	-	CSVEGSGANYYEQYF	TGCAGCGTTGAAGGTTCTGGGGCAAACTACTACGAGCAGTACTTC
few	TRBJ1-2	TRBV5-5	TRBD1	CASSFGQVLDYGYTF	TGTGCCAGCAGCTTTGGACAGGTCCTTGACTATGGCTACACCTTC
-	TRBJ2-7	TRBV4-2	TRBD2	CASSQARVGREYF	TGTGCCAGCAGCCAAGCTCGAGTCGGGAGGGAGTACTTC
-	TRBJ1-6	TRBV20-1	-	CSARDPNLYRVPASPLHF	TGCAGTGCTAGAGATCCCAACCTCTACAGGGTCCCGGCGTCACCCCTCCACTTT
-	TRBJ2-3	TRBV6-2/TRBV6-3	TRBD1	CASTRTRTGGTDTQYF	TGTGCCAGCACTCGAACCCGGACAGGGGGCACAGATACGCAGTATTTT
-	TRBJ1-2	TRBV3-1	TRBD1	CASSHRDSYYGYTF	TGTGCCAGCAGCCACCGGGACAGTTACTATGGCTACACCTTC
-	TRBJ1-1	TRBV2	-	CASTDQGGYTEAFF	TGTGCCAGCACCGACCAGGGAGGGTACACTGAAGCTTTCTTT
few	TRBJ2-1	TRBV20-1	-	CSARPGSGSSYNEQFF	TGCAGTGCTCGCCCGGGGAGTGGTAGCTCCTACAATGAGCAGTTCTTC
-	TRBJ2-1	TRBV6-5	-	CASSYSAGKQFF	TGTGCCAGCAGTTACTCGGCGGGCAAGCAGTTCTTC
few	TRBJ2-7	TRBV6-2/TRBV6-3	-	CASSYDLLGLEQYF	TGTGCCAGCAGTTACGATCTTCTCGGGTTGGAGCAGTACTTC
-	TRBJ2-2	TRBV29-1	-	CSITYRGGELFF	TGCAGCATAACGTATAGGGGCGGGGAGCTGTTTTTT
few	TRBJ2-1	TRBV20-1	-	CSASPYRDEQFF	TGCAGTGCTTCACCTTACAGGGATGAGCAGTTCTTC
once	TRBJ2-1	TRBV11-2	-	CASSLGLDLFF	TGTGCCAGCAGCTTAGGTCTCGACCTGTTCTTC
-	TRBJ1-2	TRBV20-1	-	CSSIQHRRTNYGYTF	TGCAGTTCCATACAACACAGGAGAACTAACTATGGCTACACCTTC
few	TRBJ2-5	TRBV20-1	-	CSATRLAEGEQYF	TGCAGTGCAACACGACTAGCCGAGGGGGAGCAGTACTTC
-	TRBJ2-2	TRBV6-5	TRBD2	CASSYGLAGTGELFF	TGTGCCAGCAGTTACGGGTTAGCGGGCACCGGGGAGCTGTTTTTT
-	TRBJ1-1	TRBV13	TRBD1	CASSLQGMRAFF	TGTGCCAGCAGCCTACAGGGGATGAGAGCTTTCTTT
few	TRBJ2-1	TRBV2	-	CASPGVTRNEQFF	TGTGCCAGCCCGGGGGTTACGCGGAATGAGCAGTTCTTC
-	TRBJ2-7	TRBV15	-	CATSRDFEGGEQYF	TGTGCCACCAGCAGAGACTTCGAGGGAGGAGAGCAGTACTTC
-	TRBJ2-1	TRBV12-3/TRBV12-4	-	CASSAAQSSYNEQFF	TGTGCCAGCAGTGCCGCCCAGAGCTCCTACAATGAGCAGTTCTTC
-	TRBJ1-1	TRBV27	-	CASSFTQGLGTEAFF	TGTGCCAGCAGTTTTACCCAGGGGTTGGGCACTGAAGCTTTCTTT
-	TRBJ2-7	TRBV5-1	TRBD2	CASSPITSGDLYEQYF	TGCGCCAGCAGCCCGATTACTAGCGGGGACCTCTACGAGCAGTACTTC
few	TRBJ2-2	TRBV4-2	TRBD2	CAGSQEEGLAGAHTGELFF	TGTGCCGGCAGCCAAGAAGAAGGACTAGCGGGGGCCCACACCGGGGAGCTGTTTTTT
few	TRBJ2-5	TRBV7-8	TRBD1	CASSVTGVEETQYF	TGTGCCAGCAGCGTAACAGGGGTGGAAGAGACCCAGTACTTC
-	TRBJ2-3	TRBV28	-	CASPPSGTTDTQYF	TGTGCCAGCCCTCCGTCGGGGACGACAGATACGCAGTATTTT
-	TRBJ2-1	TRBV7-9	TRBD1	CVSSLRTTGFEQFF	TGTGTCAGCAGCCTTCGAACGACAGGGTTCGAGCAGTTCTTC
few	TRBJ2-5	TRBV20-1	TRBD2	CSALAGGPKETQYF	TGCAGTGCGTTAGCGGGGGGGCCAAAAGAGACCCAGTACTTC
few	TRBJ2-7	TRBV7-2	-	CASSFPGVVIGEQYF	TGTGCCAGCAGCTTCCCAGGGGTCGTAATCGGCGAGCAGTACTTC
-	TRBJ2-1	TRBV7-3	TRBD1	CASSPPTGGRYNEQFF	TGTGCCAGCAGCCCCCCGACAGGGGGCCGGTACAATGAGCAGTTCTTC
-	TRBJ1-1	TRBV6-5	-	CASSYPEAVYAFF	TGTGCCAGCAGTTATCCCGAGGCGGTGTATGCTTTCTTT
few	TRBJ2-1	TRBV20-1	TRBD1	CSAINRQGYEQFF	TGCAGTGCTATAAACCGACAGGGTTATGAGCAGTTCTTC
few	TRBJ2-7	TRBV10-3	-	CAISESQGPEQYF	TGTGCCATCAGTGAGTCCCAGGGGCCTGAGCAGTACTTC
-	TRBJ2-7	TRBV28	-	CASSSRGGYAYEQYF	TGTGCCAGCAGTTCCAGAGGAGGGTACGCCTACGAGCAGTACTTC
-	TRBJ1-2	TRBV4-3	-	CASSQEEWGGYGYTF	TGCGCCAGCAGCCAAGAAGAGTGGGGAGGGTATGGCTACACCTTC
-	TRBJ1-6	TRBV7-2	-	CASSLMTRRASPLHF	TGTGCCAGCAGCCTCATGACTCGGCGGGCTTCACCCCTCCACTTT
-	TRBJ2-7	TRBV9	-	CASSVGAGISYEQYF	TGTGCCAGCAGCGTAGGTGCGGGGATATCCTACGAGCAGTACTTC
-	TRBJ2-4	TRBV6-5	-	CASSRGLPEQYF	TGTGCCAGCAGTAGGGGACTGCCGGAGCAGTACTTC
many	TRBJ1-1	TRBV12-3/TRBV12-4	-	CASTLTAGDTEAFF	TGTGCCAGCACCCTGACAGCCGGGGACACTGAAGCTTTCTTT
-	TRBJ2-3	TRBV15	TRBD1	CATSRGTGSTQYF	TGTGCCACCAGCAGAGGGACAGGGTCTACGCAGTATTTT
few	TRBJ2-7	TRBV7-2	-	CASSLGRVTYEQYF	TGTGCCAGCAGCTTAGGTAGGGTCACCTACGAGCAGTACTTC
few	TRBJ1-1	TRBV7-2	-	CASSQIKDTEAFF	TGTGCCAGCAGCCAGATCAAGGACACTGAAGCTTTCTTT
-	TRBJ2-5	TRBV20-1	-	CSARVPGPRGETQYF	TGCAGTGCTAGGGTACCGGGACCCAGGGGCGAGACCCAGTACTTC
few	TRBJ2-1	TRBV5-6	-	CASSFPGDQGNEQFF	TGTGCCAGCAGCTTCCCGGGGGACCAAGGGAATGAGCAGTTCTTC
-	TRBJ1-2	TRBV9	-	CASSLTSGHGYTF	TGTGCCAGCAGCCTAACGAGTGGCCACGGCTACACCTTC
few	TRBJ2-7	TRBV6-2/TRBV6-3	-	CASSEGPEEYF	TGTGCCAGCAGTGAGGGACCTGAGGAGTACTTC
many	TRBJ2-1	TRBV29-1	-	CSVEDGGSPYNEQFF	TGCAGCGTTGAAGATGGGGGGAGTCCCTACAATGAGCAGTTCTTC
few	TRBJ2-7	TRBV7-3	-	CASSPQGGGSPYEQYF	TGTGCCAGCAGCCCCCAGGGTGGGGGAAGCCCCTACGAGCAGTACTTC